This entry describes one TCR beta chain. What it binds is unknown. The entry originates in a study of shared clonotypes between healthy human individuals. Genomic DNA (from each subset) was split evenly across several immunoSEQ plates. TCRdb's table, derived via immunoSEQ multiplex PCR, lists solely in-frame clones and lacks some. The sample carries roughly 2,500,000 clones, roughly 93% recorded once. From germline, CDR1 is SGHTA and CDR2 FQGNSA. The CDR3 consists of 16 residues. The V and J ends lost 0 bases and 4 bases, in that order; junction bases with no gene match: 6. Overall study findings and caveats: Unshared clonotypes carried lower generation probabilities than those common to all four donors.

The chain uses TRBV7-2 and TRBJ2-3, with 8 positions matching TRBD1. Sequencing was performed on naive CD4+ T cells from PBMCs. Subset given: CD45RA+ positively selected. The receptor was derived from a man between 18 and 29 years old in good health. Some clones in this sample may be carry-over from other donors' samples. The CDR3 sequence is CASSLAGTGGPDTQYF. The CDR3 region has the DNA TGTGCCAGCAGCTTAGCGGGGACAGGTGGCCCAGATACGCAGTATTTT.